This T cell receptor beta chain came from a study of cytomegalovirus exposure and HLA in healthy donors. The PCR ran on 60 Vbeta and 13 Jbeta primers. TCRdb's table, derived via immunoSEQ multiplex PCR, lists solely in-frame clones and lacks some. Here the sample spans approximately 160,000 clones, about 79% being singletons. Study-wide findings and caveats: One later analysis reportedly identified an Asian-associated ancestry cluster that showed fewer N-insertions than the approximately 670-donor mean.

V lost 4 bases and J lost 4, with 19 bases in between. Germline V gives CDR1 LGHNA, CDR2 YNFKEQ. This CDR3 spans 16 amino acids. On this clone itself: Antigen specificity is unknown.

This receptor was obtained from a female donor in good health and CMV-seronegative. Sequenced: PBMCs. This chain uses TRBV4-2 with TRBJ1-1, with D perhaps TRBD1 (6 bases). The CDR3, as DNA: TGTGCCAGCAGCCCAGTAGGGGGAACCCGAGGCACTGAAGCTTTCTTT. Translated, it gives CASSPVGGTRGTEAFF.